Shown below are 8 T cell receptor beta chains from a single sample sequenced in a study of blood T cell repertoires in COVID-19. Method: immunoSEQ multiplex PCR; TCRdb's copy keeps in-frame clones and lacks some. Of fewer than 250,000 clones listed, 70% to 90% are singletons. Sequencing used PBMCs or T cells enriched from blood (not recorded which). The receptors here all came from a man in his fifties or sixties who had been exposed to COVID-19.

The gene calls are TRBV18 and TRBJ2-7; D might be TRBD1 (5 bases). Germline V lookup: CDR1 KGHSH, CDR2 LQKENI. V was shortened by 3 bases and J by 6 bases, with 9 bases between the two germline ends. The CDR3 length is 12 residues. CDR3 bases: TGTGCCAGCTCACCCGACAGTTCCGAGCAGTACGTC. It is translated as CASSPDSSEQYV.

The rearrangement uses TRBV5-1 and TRBJ2-7; no definite D call. This CDR3 has 14 residues. Between the trimmed V and J ends, which lost 1 base and 2 bases, there was a span of 10 bases. CDR1 is SGHRS, CDR2 YFSETQ, per germline. The CDR3 nucleotides are TGCGCCAGCAGCTTGTATTTACAAGCCTACGAGCAGTACTTC. Protein product: CASSLYLQAYEQYF. Together with reference TRBV5-1 and TRBJ2-7, the CDR3 gives the full variable domain: KAGVTQTPRYLIKTRGQQVTLSCSPISGHRSVSWYQQTPGQGLQFLFEYFSETQRNKGNFPGRFSGRQFSNSRSEMNVSTLELGDSALYLCASSLYLQAYEQYFGPGTRLTVT.

The chain couples TRBV9 to TRBJ1-2, with TRBD1 matching 7 bases. CDR1 and CDR2 (germline): SGDLS, YYNGEE. The CDR3 is 13 amino acids. V dropped 3 bases and J dropped 7; count of bases not matched to a gene: 6. CDR3 DNA: TGTGCCAGCAGCGCCCGACAGGGAGGTGGCTACACCTTC. This translates into CASSARQGGGYTF.

The V call is TRBV7-2, the J call TRBJ2-7, with 7 bases matching TRBD1. Germline assignment: CDR1 SGHTA and CDR2 FQGNSA. CDR3 length equals 14 residues. V gave up 5 bases and J gave up 2 bases; unmatched junction bases: 6. The CDR3 DNA reads as TGTGCCAGCAGCCTCAGGACAGGTCCCTACGAGCAGTACTTC. Translating it yields CASSLRTGPYEQYF.

V and J are TRBV6-5 and TRBJ1-3, with a possible D match to TRBD1 (5 bases). Deletions cut 6 bases from V and 0 bases from J, with 9 bases between. Germline CDR1 MNHEY, CDR2 SVGAGI. The CDR3 consists of 14 residues. CDR3 in amino acids: CASRPGFSGNTIYF. The CDR3 DNA follows: TGTGCCAGCAGACCAGGGTTCTCTGGAAACACCATATATTTT.

The CDR3 nucleotides are TGTGCCACCACTCACAGTTTGAACACTGAAGCTTTCTTT. It is translated as CATTHSLNTEAFF. The gene calls are TRBV15 and TRBJ1-1; D is undetermined. V lost 7 bases to trimming and J lost 0 bases, with 9 bases between them. CDR1 LNHNV and CDR2 YYDKDF come from the germline V gene (reference sequence). This CDR3 has 13 amino acids. The variable domain in full, with the rest retrieved from reference TRBV15 and TRBJ1-1, is DAMVIQNPRYQVTQFGKPVTLSCSQTLNHNVMYWYQQKSSQAPKLLFHYYDKDFNNEADTPDNFQSRRPNTSFCFLDIRSPGLGDTAMYLCATTHSLNTEAFFGQGTRLTVV.

The CDR3 here is CASRPLDFPEGEQYV. In DNA, the CDR3 is TGCGCCAGCAGGCCTCTAGATTTCCCGGAGGGGGAGCAGTACGTC. The chain combines TRBV10-1 with TRBJ2-7, with D perhaps TRBD2 (6 bases). The CDR3 consists of 15 residues. V lost 6 bases and J 7 bases, leaving 22 bases between the germline ends. CDR1 is WNHNN and CDR2 is SYGVQD in the germline V gene (reference sequence).

The CDR3 DNA reads as TGTGCCACCAGTGAGCCTGGCGGGGGCTGGAATCAGCCCCAGCATTTT. Its translation is CATSEPGGGWNQPQHF. The chain carries TRBV24-1 and TRBJ1-5, with D tentatively TRBD1 (6 bases). The CDR3 spans 16 residues. Germline V gene data show CDR1 as KGHDR and CDR2 as SFDVKD. Trimming took 4 bases from V and 4 from J, leaving 16 bases between them.